These T cell receptor beta chains were read from a single sample in a study of T-cell reconstitution after alpha-beta-depleted transplantation in children. TCRdb re-called the PCR reads through MiXCR, storing one row per CDR3 protein. The sample lists 500,000 to 650,000 distinct CDR3 sequences, 10% to 15% occurring once. Here the sequenced sample was PBMCs, mostly from graft donor cells, taken 360 days after TCRalphabeta/CD19-depleted stem cell transplant. The source is a male patient between 10 and 17 years old who had a stem cell transplant for acute myeloid leukemia, so the T cells may come from the graft donor. Each CDR3 is given with its conserved first and last residue. The order of the fields is V gene, D gene, clone size, J gene, CDR3 DNA, CDR3 protein. D genes are given only for firm matches. Clone size is given for some rows only: seen once, a few or many times, or a class if the clone is expanded.

TRBV18,-,-,TRBJ2-2,TGTGCCAGCTCACCACTAGCAGGCGGATTGGAGGGGGAGCTGTTTTTT,CASSPLAGGLEGELFF
TRBV7-6,-,many,TRBJ2-3,TGTGCCAGCAGCTTAACAGTACGGAGGGACAGTCAGTATTTT,CASSLTVRRDSQYF
TRBV28,-,-,TRBJ2-7,TGTGCCAGCAGTGAGGGTAAGGCCGAGCAGTACTTC,CASSEGKAEQYF
TRBV10-3,-,few,TRBJ2-7,TGTGCCATCAGTGAGTCGACACCCAGGGAATACGAGCAGTACTTC,CAISESTPREYEQYF
TRBV6-1,-,many,TRBJ2-1,TGTGCCAGCAGTGCGTGGAGCGGTTACAATGAGCAGTTCTTC,CASSAWSGYNEQFF
TRBV10-3,-,-,TRBJ2-5,TGTGCCATCGGATCCAGCGGATTAGAGACCCAGTACTTC,CAIGSSGLETQYF
TRBV19,-,many,TRBJ2-7,TGTGCCAGTAGTAATAGGATATACGAGCAGTACTTC,CASSNRIYEQYF
TRBV3-1,TRBD1,-,TRBJ1-1,TGTGCCAGCAGCCACCCCCCCGGAGGGGGCGTTACAACTGAAGCTTTCTTT,CASSHPPGGGVTTEAFF
TRBV19,-,once,TRBJ2-1,TGTGCCAGTACCACAGCCGGCAATGAGCAGTTCTTC,CASTTAGNEQFF
TRBV9,TRBD1,-,TRBJ2-1,TGTGCCAGCAGCAACCCTCTGGGACAGGGGGGGAGCTCCTACAATGAGCAGTTCTTC,CASSNPLGQGGSSYNEQFF
TRBV20-1,-,-,TRBJ2-1,TGCAGTGCTAGGGACAGTAAACCCTCCAATGAGCAGTTCTTC,CSARDSKPSNEQFF
TRBV3-1,-,many,TRBJ1-4,TGTGCCAGCAGCCAAGAACGGAAGACAACTAATGAAAAACTGTTTTTT,CASSQERKTTNEKLFF
TRBV5-1,TRBD2,-,TRBJ2-1,TGCGCCAGCAGCCAAACGACTAGCGGGGGATTGAGGGAGCAGTTCTTC,CASSQTTSGGLREQFF
TRBV20-1,-,-,TRBJ2-7,TGCAGTGCTAGAGATCCCGGGACCCCCTTGCCCGAGCAGTACTTC,CSARDPGTPLPEQYF
TRBV28,-,few,TRBJ2-3,TGTGCCAGCACCGAGTGGAGGGGAGGACAGATAACGCAGTATTTT,CASTEWRGGQITQYF
TRBV30,-,-,TRBJ1-2,TGTGCCTGGCGGGCAGGGGCCGGCTACACCTTC,CAWRAGAGYTF
TRBV29-1,-,-,TRBJ2-7,TGCAGCGTTGAAGGGGACATAACCTACGAGCAGTACTTC,CSVEGDITYEQYF
TRBV11-1,-,-,TRBJ2-1,TGTGCCAGCAGCTTAGGTGGACCGGGAGCGAATGAGCAGTTCTTC,CASSLGGPGANEQFF
TRBV11-1,-,few,TRBJ2-7,TGTGCCAGCAGCTTGGGGGGACTGGTCTCCTACGAGCAGTACTTC,CASSLGGLVSYEQYF
TRBV7-3,TRBD2,-,TRBJ2-2,TGTGCCAGCAGCGTTTTACCGGGACTAGCGGGAATCACAACCACCGGGGAGCTGTTTTTT,CASSVLPGLAGITTTGELFF
TRBV20-1,TRBD1,-,TRBJ2-5,TGCAGTGCTGCCCGACAGGGGCAAGAGACCCAGTACTTC,CSAARQGQETQYF
TRBV12-5,TRBD2,-,TRBJ2-3,TGTGCTAGTGGAGCCGGGACTAGCGGGAGCCTTAGCACAGATACGCAGTATTTT,CASGAGTSGSLSTDTQYF
TRBV24-1,TRBD2,-,TRBJ2-1,TGTGCCACCAGTGGGCTAGGGACTAGCGGGATGGAAGCCTACAATGAGCAGTTCTTC,CATSGLGTSGMEAYNEQFF
TRBV3-1,TRBD2,-,TRBJ2-3,TGTGCCAGCAGCCAAGACATAGCGGGATCCCGCACAGATACGCAGTATTTT,CASSQDIAGSRTDTQYF
TRBV24-1,TRBD1,few,TRBJ2-7,TGTGCCACCAGTGAAACCGGGACAGCCTACGAGCAGTACTTC,CATSETGTAYEQYF
TRBV28,-,-,TRBJ1-6,TGTGCCAGCAGTTTACAGCCAGTTAATAATTCACCCCTCCACTTT,CASSLQPVNNSPLHF
TRBV11-2,-,-,TRBJ2-5,TGTGCCAGCAGCCCCACCCTGGGTGGTCTCAGGGAGACCCAGTACTTC,CASSPTLGGLRETQYF
TRBV9,-,-,TRBJ1-2,-,CASSVAPGIITF
TRBV5-1,-,-,TRBJ2-5,TGCGCCAGCAGCTTGGGATCGGCCCCAGAGACCCAGTACTTC,CASSLGSAPETQYF
TRBV4-3,-,-,TRBJ2-3,TGCGCCAGCAGCCAAGGCCGAGATGGGGCCAGGGGAAAAGATACGCAGTATTTT,CASSQGRDGARGKDTQYF
TRBV28,-,few,TRBJ2-5,TGTGCCAGCAGTTTCTTGAGCGGGGAGACCCAGTACTTC,CASSFLSGETQYF
TRBV20-1,-,-,TRBJ2-6,TGCAGTGCTAGAGATCATGGCGGTAGCTCTGGGGCCAACGTCCTGACTTTC,CSARDHGGSSGANVLTF
TRBV29-1,-,-,TRBJ1-6,TGCAGCGTTCGTCTCGGGAGAAATTCACCCCTCCACTTT,CSVRLGRNSPLHF
TRBV9,TRBD1,few,TRBJ1-1,TGTGCCAGCAGCGCACATGTCCCGGGACAGGGAAGGAGGGGATGGGACACTGAAGCTTTCTTT,CASSAHVPGQGRRGWDTEAFF
TRBV7-3,-,-,TRBJ2-1,TGTGCCAGCAGCCCCCCGGGGTTCTCCTACAATGAGCAGTTCTTC,CASSPPGFSYNEQFF
TRBV5-1,TRBD2,few,TRBJ2-3,TGCGCCAGCAGCTCCGGGACTAGGGAGTCGGATACGCAGTATTTT,CASSSGTRESDTQYF
TRBV7-9,-,-,TRBJ2-2,TGTGCCAGCAGCTTAGGCTCGGGGATGAACGCCGGGGAGCTGTTTTTT,CASSLGSGMNAGELFF
TRBV24-1,-,many,TRBJ2-7,TGTGCCACCAGTAAAACAGGGCACCAACCCTACGAGCAGTACTTC,CATSKTGHQPYEQYF
TRBV20-1,TRBD2,-,TRBJ2-7,TGCAGTGCTAGAGATATAGCGGGAGCGGGAGACCCCATCGAGCAGTACTTC,CSARDIAGAGDPIEQYF
TRBV20-1,-,few,TRBJ1-2,TGCAGTGCTTGGACGGGGGCTTATGGCTACACCTTC,CSAWTGAYGYTF
TRBV20-1,TRBD2,-,TRBJ2-1,TGCAGTGCTTCATCCGGGACTAGTGCCCACAATGAGCAGTTCTTC,CSASSGTSAHNEQFF
TRBV10-3,TRBD2,-,TRBJ2-1,TGTGCCATCAGTGAGGGTAGGACTAGCGTCAATGAGCAGTTCTTC,CAISEGRTSVNEQFF